This T cell receptor (beta chain) emerged from a study of T cell responses to AZD1222 COVID-19 vaccine. The study's findings and limits: Among the donors, most were white British and more were female, and clonal diversity was possibly underestimated. Compared with day 0, the breadth and depth of the Spike-specific TCR repertoire rose significantly after two doses of AZD1222.

A note on this clone: Its specificity is not known.

Trimming pared 5 bases from V and 5 bases from J, leaving 13 bases between. This CDR3 region has 14 residues. Looked up from germline, CDR1 is MNHEY and CDR2 is SVGAGI. The assay was immunoSEQ multiplex PCR, and TCRdb's table has in-frame clones only and misses some. Altogether about 180,000 clones are present, around 94% being singletons, with the ten largest covering around 1.6%. The clonotype originates from an adult who received the AZD1222 COVID-19 vaccine. Sequencing used peripheral blood, obtained 28 days after the second AZD1222 dose. The gene calls are TRBV6-5 and TRBJ1-5; TRBD1 is a possible D gene (6 bases). CDR3 protein: CASSQLGGHQPQHF. DNA for the CDR3: TGTGCCAGCAGTCAGTTGGGGGGGCATCAGCCCCAGCATTTT.